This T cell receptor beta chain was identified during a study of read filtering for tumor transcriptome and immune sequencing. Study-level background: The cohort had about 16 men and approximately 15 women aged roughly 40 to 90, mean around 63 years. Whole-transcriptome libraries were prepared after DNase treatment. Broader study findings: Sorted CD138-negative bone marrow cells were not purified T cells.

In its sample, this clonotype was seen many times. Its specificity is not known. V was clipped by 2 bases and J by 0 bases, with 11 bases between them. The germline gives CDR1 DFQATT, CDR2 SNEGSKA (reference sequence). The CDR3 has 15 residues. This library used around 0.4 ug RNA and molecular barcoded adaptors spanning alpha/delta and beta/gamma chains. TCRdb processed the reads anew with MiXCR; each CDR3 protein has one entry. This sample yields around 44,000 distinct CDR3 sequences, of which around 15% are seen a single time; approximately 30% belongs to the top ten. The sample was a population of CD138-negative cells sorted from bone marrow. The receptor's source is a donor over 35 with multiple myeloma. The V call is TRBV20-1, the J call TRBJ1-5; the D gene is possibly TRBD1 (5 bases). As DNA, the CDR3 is TGCAGTGCTAGACTAGGGGCCAATAGCAATCAGCCCCAGCATTTT. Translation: CSARLGANSNQPQHF.